The source of this TCR beta chain is a study of Graves' ophthalmopathy and Graves' hyperthyroidism. General study results and limits: Most thyroid clonotypes expanded beyond 0.001 frequency were also found in blood.

This clonotype came up many times. Its specificity is not known. Out of around 10 ml of fresh peripheral blood, PBMCs were obtained. Amplification of TCR beta CDR3 regions used RNA transcripts. Second-round multiplex PCR followed a first-round RT-PCR using HTBI primers. A single record per CDR3 protein comes from TCRdb applying MiXCR to the multiplex PCR reads. The sample contains 450,000 or so distinct CDR3 sequences, around 14% of which appear only once. The CDR3 contains 15 residues. Germline lookup yields CDR1 LNHDA and CDR2 SQIVND (reference sequence). V shed 6 bases and J 3 bases; nucleotides not matched to a gene: 8.

What was sequenced was blood. The receptor was isolated from a woman aged 25-40 years with Graves' ophthalmopathy. The chain uses TRBV19 and TRBJ1-1, with 9 bases aligning to TRBD1. The CDR3 loop is CASSSSQGAYTEAFF. CDR3 nucleotides: TGTGCCAGTAGCTCCTCACAGGGGGCGTACACTGAAGCTTTCTTT. Supplemented by reference TRBV19 and TRBJ1-1, the full variable domain reads DGGITQSPKYLFRKEGQNVTLSCEQNLNHDAMYWYRQDPGQGLRLIYYSQIVNDFQKGDIAEGYSVSREKKESFPLTVTSAQKNPTAFYLCASSSSQGAYTEAFFGQGTRLTVV.